This T cell receptor (beta chain) emerged from a study of cytomegalovirus exposure and HLA in healthy donors. Study observations and caveats: A prior analysis recorded that most TCR beta V segments were productive about 90% or about 30% of the time. Of the V segments, some could not be distinguished, including TRBV6-2 and TRBV6-3, and were excluded.

Vbeta (60) and Jbeta (13) primers were used in the PCR. The method was immunoSEQ multiplex PCR; TCRdb's version includes in-frame clones alone and lacks a portion of them. Counted here are 85,000 to 95,000 clones, approximately 7.1% occurring once; the ten biggest clones make up about 2.3%. V dropped 6 bases and J dropped 5 bases, with 14 bases sitting between them. The germline V gene has CDR1 SNHLY and CDR2 FYNNEI. This CDR3 is 13 amino acids long. This clone has a handful of counts. Its antigen remains unidentified. The specimen was PBMCs. The gene calls are TRBV2 and TRBJ2-7, with D possibly TRBD1 on 6 matching bases. The sequence came from a man aged 50-59 years in good health and CMV-seronegative. This CDR3 is CASSTDRTHEQYF. The CDR3 coding sequence is TGTGCCAGCAGCACGGACAGAACTCACGAGCAGTACTTC.